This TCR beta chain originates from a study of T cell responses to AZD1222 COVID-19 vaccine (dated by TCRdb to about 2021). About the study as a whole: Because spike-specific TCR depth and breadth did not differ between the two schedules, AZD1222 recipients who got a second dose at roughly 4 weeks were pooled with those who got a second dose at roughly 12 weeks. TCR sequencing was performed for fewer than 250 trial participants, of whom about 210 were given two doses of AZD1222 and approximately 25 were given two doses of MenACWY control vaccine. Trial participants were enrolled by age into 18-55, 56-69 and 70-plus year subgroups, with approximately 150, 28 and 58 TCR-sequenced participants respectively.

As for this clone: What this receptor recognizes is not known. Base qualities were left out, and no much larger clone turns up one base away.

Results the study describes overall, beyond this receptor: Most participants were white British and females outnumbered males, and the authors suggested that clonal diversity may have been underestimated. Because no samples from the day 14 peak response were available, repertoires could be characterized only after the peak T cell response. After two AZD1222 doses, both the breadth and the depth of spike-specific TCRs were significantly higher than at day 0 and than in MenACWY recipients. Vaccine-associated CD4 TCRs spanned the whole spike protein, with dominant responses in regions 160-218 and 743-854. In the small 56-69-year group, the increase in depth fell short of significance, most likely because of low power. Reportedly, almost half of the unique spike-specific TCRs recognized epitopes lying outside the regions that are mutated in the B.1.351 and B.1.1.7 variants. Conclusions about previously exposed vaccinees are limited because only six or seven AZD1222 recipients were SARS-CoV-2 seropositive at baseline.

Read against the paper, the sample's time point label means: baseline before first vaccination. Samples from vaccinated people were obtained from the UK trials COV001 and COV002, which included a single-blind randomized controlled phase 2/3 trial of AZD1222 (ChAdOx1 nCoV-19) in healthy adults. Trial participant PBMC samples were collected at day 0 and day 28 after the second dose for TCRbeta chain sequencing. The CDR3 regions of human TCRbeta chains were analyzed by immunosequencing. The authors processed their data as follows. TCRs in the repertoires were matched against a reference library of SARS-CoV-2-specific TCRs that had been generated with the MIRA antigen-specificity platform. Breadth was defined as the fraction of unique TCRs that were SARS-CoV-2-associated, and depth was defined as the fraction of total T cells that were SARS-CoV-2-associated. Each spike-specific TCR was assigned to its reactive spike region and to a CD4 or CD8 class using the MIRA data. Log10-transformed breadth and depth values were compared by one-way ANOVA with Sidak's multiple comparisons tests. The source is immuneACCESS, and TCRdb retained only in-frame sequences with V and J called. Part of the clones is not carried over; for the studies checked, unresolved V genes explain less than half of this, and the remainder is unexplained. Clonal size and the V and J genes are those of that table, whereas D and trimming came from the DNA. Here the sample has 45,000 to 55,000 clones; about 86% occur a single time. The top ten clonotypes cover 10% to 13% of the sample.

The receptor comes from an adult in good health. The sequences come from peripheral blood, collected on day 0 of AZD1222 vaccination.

The DNA sequence is given as TGCGCCAGCAGCTTGGTATCAGGGGGCAATGAAAAACTGTTTTTT. Its translation is CASSLVSGGNEKLFF. The rearranged chain carries TRBV5-1 and TRBJ1-4, with 8 middle bases fitting TRBD1. Ends trimmed: V by 0 bases, J by 5 bases; bases unmatched to a gene: 3. Counted from cysteine to phenylalanine, this CDR3 has 15 amino acids. The read is trimmed to its CDR3 DNA, 45 bases read in frame from base 1. CDR1 and CDR2, per the germline V gene, are SGHRS and YFSETQ.